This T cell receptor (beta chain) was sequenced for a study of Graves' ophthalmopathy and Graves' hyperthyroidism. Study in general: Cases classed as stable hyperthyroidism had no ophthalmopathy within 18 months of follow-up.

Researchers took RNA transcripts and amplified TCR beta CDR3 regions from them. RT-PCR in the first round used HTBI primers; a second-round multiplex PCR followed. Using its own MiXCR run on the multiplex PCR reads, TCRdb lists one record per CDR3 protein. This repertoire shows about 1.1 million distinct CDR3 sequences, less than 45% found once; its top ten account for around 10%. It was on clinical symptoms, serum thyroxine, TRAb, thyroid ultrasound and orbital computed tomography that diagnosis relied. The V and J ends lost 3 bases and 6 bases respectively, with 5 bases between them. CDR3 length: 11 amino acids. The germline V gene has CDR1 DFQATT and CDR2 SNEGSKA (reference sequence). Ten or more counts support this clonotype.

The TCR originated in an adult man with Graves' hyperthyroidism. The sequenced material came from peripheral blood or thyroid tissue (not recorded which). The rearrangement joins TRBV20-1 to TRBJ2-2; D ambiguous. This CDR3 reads CSARLSGELFF. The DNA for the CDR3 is TGCAGTGCTAGGCTCTCCGGGGAGCTGTTTTTT.